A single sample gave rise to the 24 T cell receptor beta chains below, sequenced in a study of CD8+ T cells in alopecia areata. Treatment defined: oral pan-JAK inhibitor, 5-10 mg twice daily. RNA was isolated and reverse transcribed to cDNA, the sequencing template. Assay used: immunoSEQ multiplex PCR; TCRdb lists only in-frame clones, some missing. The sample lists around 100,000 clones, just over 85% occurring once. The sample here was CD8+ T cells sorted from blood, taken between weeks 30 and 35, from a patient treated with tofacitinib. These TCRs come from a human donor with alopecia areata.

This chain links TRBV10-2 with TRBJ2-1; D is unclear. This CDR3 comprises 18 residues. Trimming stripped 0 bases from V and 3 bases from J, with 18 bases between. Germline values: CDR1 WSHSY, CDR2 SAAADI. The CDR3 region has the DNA TGCGCCAGCAGTGAGTCGACTCCGGGTGTCAGTCTCTACAATGAGCAGTTCTTC. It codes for CASSESTPGVSLYNEQFF.

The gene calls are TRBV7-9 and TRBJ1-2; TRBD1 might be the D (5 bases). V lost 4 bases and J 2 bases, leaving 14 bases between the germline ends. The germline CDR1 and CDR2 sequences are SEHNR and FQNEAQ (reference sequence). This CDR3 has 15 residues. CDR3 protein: CASSYEGRENYGYTF. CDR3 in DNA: TGTGCCAGCAGCTACGAGGGACGGGAGAACTATGGCTACACCTTC.

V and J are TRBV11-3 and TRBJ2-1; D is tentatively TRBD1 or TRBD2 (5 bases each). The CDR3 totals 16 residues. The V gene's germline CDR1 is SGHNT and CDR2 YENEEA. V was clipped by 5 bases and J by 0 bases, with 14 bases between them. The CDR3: CASSPNWGSSYNEQFF. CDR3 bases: TGTGCCAGCAGCCCCAACTGGGGGAGCTCCTACAATGAGCAGTTCTTC.

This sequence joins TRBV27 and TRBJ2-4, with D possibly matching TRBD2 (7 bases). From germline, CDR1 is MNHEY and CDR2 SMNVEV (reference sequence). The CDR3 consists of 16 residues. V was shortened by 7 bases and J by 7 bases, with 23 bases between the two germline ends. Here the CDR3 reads CASTPFGRGRTNIQYF. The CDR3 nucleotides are TGTGCCAGCACTCCCTTTGGGAGGGGGAGGACTAACATTCAGTACTTC.

The chain's CDR3 is CASSPTDLFTPYEQYF. The CDR3, as DNA: TGCGCCAGCAGCCCGACCGACTTATTTACACCCTACGAGCAGTACTTC. The chain employs TRBV5-1 and TRBJ2-5; D is unresolved. The DNA end favors TRBJ2-7, so the J call may be wrong. Germline V gene lookup returns CDR1 SGHRS and CDR2 YFSETQ. The CDR3 length is 16 residues.

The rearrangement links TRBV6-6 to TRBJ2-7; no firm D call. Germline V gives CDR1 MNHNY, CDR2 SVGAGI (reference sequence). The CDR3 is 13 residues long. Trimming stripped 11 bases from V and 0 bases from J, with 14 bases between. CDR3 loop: CAGMGGPSYEQYF. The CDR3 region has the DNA TGTGCCGGAATGGGCGGACCCTCCTACGAGCAGTACTTC.

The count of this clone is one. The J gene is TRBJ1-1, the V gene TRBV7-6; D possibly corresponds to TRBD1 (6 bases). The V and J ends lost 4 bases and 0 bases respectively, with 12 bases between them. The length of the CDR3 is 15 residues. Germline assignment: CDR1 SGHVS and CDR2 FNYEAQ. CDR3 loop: CASSSGQGLNTEAFF. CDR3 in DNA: TGTGCCAGCAGCTCGGGTCAGGGGCTGAACACTGAAGCTTTCTTT.

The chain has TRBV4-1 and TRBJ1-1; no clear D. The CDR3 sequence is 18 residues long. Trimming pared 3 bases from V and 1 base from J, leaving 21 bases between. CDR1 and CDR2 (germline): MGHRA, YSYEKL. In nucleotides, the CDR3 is TGCGCCAGCAGCCAGAACAGACTAGCTGGACTCTCGAACACTGAAGCTTTCTTT. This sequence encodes CASSQNRLAGLSNTEAFF.

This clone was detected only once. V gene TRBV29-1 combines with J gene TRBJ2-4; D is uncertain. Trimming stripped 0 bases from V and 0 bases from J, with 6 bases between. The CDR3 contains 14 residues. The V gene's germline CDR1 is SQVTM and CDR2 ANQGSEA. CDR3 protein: CSVEDRGAKNIQYF. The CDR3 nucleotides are TGCAGCGTTGAAGATCGCGGAGCCAAAAACATTCAGTACTTC.

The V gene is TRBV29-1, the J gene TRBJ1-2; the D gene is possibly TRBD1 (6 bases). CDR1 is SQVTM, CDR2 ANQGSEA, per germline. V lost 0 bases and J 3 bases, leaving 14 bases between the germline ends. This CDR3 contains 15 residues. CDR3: CSVEDLGATYYGYTF. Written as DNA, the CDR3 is TGCAGCGTTGAAGATCTGGGGGCTACGTACTATGGCTACACCTTC.

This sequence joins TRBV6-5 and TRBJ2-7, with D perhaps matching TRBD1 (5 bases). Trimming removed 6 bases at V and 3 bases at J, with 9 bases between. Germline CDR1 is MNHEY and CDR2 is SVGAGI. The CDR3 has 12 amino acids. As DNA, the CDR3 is TGTGCCAGCAGGGATCAGGGCTACGAGCAGTACTTC. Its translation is CASRDQGYEQYF.

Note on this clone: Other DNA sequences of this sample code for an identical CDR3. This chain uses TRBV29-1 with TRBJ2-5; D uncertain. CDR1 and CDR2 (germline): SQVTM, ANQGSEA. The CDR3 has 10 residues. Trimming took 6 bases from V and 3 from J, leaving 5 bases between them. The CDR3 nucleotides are TGCAGCGTGACGGAAGAGACCCAGTACTTC. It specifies CSVTEETQYF.

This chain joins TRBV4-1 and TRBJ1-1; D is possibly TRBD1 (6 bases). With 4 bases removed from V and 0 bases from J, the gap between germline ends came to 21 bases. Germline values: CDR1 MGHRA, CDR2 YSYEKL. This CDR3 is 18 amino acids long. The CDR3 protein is CASSRRQEPKGMNTEAFF. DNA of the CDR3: TGCGCCAGCAGCCGCCGACAGGAGCCAAAGGGCATGAACACTGAAGCTTTCTTT.

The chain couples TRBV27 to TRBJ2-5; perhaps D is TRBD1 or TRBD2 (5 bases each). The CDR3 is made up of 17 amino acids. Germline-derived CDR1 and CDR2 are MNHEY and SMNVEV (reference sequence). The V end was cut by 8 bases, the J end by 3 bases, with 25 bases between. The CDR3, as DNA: TGTGCCAGCGGGGGTTATCTAGGCTCCGTTACAGAAGAGACCCAGTACTTC. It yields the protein CASGGYLGSVTEETQYF.

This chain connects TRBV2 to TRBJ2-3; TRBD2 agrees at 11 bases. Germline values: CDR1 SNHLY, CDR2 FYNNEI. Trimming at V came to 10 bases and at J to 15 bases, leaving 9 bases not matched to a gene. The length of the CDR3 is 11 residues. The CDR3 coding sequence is TGTGCCAAAGAAAAGGGACTAGCGGAATATTTT. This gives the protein CAKEKGLAEYF.

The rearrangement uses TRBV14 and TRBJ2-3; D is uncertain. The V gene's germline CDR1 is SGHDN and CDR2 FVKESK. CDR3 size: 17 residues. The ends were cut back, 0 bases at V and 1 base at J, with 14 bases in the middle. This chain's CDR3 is CASSQETLPGGTDTQYF. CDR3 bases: TGTGCCAGCAGCCAAGAAACGCTACCAGGTGGCACAGATACGCAGTATTTT.

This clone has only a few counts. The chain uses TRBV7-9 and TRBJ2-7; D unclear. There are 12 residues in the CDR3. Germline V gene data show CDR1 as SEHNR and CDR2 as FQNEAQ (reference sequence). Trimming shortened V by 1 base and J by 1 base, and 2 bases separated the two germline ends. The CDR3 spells CASSLESYEQYF. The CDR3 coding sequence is TGTGCCAGCAGCTTAGAGTCCTACGAGCAGTACTTC. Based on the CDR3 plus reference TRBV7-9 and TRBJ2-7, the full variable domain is DTGVSQNPRHKITKRGQNVTFRCDPISEHNRLYWYRQTLGQGPEFLTYFQNEAQLEKSRLLSDRFSAERPKGSFSTLEIQRTEQGDSAMYLCASSLESYEQYFGPGTRLTVT.

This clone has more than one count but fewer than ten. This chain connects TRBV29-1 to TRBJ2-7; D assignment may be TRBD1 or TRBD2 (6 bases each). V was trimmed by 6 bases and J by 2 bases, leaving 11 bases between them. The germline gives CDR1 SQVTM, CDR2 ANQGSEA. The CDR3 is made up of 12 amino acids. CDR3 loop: CSVGGETYEQYF. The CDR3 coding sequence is TGCAGCGTGGGGGGCGAAACCTACGAGCAGTACTTC.

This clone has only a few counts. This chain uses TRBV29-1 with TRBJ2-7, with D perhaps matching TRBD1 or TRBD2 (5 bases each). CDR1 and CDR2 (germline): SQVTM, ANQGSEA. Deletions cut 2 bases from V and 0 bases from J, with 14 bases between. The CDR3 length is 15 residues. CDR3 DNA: TGCAGCGTTGAACTAGAAGGGACGGCCTCCTACGAGCAGTACTTC. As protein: CSVELEGTASYEQYF.

CDR3 in DNA: TGCAGCGTTGAAATGGGCAGGGAGATCTCCTACGAGCAGTACTTC. This gives the protein CSVEMGREISYEQYF. The genes are TRBV29-1 and TRBJ2-5; D may correspond to TRBD1 or TRBD2 (5 bases each). The J call may be wrong; the DNA end is better matched by TRBJ2-7. CDR3 length: 15 residues. In germline, CDR1 is SQVTM, CDR2 ANQGSEA.

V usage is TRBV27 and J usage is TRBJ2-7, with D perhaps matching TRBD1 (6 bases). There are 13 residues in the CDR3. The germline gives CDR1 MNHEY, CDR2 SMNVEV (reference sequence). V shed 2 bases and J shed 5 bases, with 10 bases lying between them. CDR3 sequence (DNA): TGTGCCAGCAGTTTAAGGGGGAAGCACGAGCAGTACTTC. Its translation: CASSLRGKHEQYF.

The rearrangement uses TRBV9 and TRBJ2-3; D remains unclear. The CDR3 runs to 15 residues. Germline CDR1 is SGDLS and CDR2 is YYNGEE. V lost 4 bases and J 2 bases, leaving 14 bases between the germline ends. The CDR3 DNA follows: TGTGCCAGCAGCCCAGACGTGGTAGCCACAGATACGCAGTATTTT. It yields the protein CASSPDVVATDTQYF.

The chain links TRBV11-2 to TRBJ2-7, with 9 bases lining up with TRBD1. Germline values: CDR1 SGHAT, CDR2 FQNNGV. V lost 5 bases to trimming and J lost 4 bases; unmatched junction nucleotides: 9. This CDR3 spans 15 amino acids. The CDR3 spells CASSPGQGSGYEQYF. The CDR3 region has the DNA TGTGCCAGCAGCCCTGGACAGGGGTCCGGTTACGAGCAGTACTTC.

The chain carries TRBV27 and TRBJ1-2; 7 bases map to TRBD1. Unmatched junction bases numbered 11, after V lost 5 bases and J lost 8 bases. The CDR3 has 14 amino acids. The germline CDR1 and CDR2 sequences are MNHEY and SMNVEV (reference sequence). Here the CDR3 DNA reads TGTGCCAGCAGTGCCGGGACAGCCCTGAGAGGCTACACCTTC. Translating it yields CASSAGTALRGYTF.